This TCR beta chain was found in a study of blood T cell repertoires in COVID-19. How the authors handled the data: Amplified reference gene primers provided the basis for estimating nucleated cell counts. Sequencing used immunoSEQ multiplex PCR; TCRdb keeps in-frame clones, though not all of them. V and J calls and clone size come straight from that table; D and trimming were deduced from the DNA. The data hold roughly 380,000 clones, with 89% observed a single time. From germline, CDR1 is MGHRA and CDR2 YSYEKL. The length of the CDR3 is 17 residues. J gave up 7 bases and V 1 base, and 11 bases lay outside the gene matches.

The source is a middle-aged woman with COVID-19, enrolled during active disease. Sequencing was performed on peripheral blood. V and J are TRBV4-1 and TRBJ2-1; 9 bases are a match to TRBD2. CDR3 region: CASSQGASGVLPNEQFF. The CDR3 DNA sequence: TGCGCCAGCAGCCAAGGTGCTAGCGGGGTACTCCCGAATGAGCAGTTCTTC.